The clone carrying this T cell receptor (beta chain) was seen more than once but under ten times. The sample originates from a study of blood T cell repertoires in COVID-19. Method: immunoSEQ multiplex PCR; TCRdb's copy keeps in-frame clones and lacks some. The sample contains roughly 220,000 clones, under 90% of which appear only once. The germline V gene encodes CDR1 SGHTA and CDR2 FQGNSA. The junction had 0 bases not matched to a gene; V was cut back by 2 bases and J by 0 bases. This CDR3 comprises 14 residues. This chain links TRBV7-2 with TRBJ1-1; TRBD1 matches at 7 bases. The sequence derives from a man younger than 40 with active or convalescent COVID-19. The material sequenced was peripheral blood. CDR3 sequence: CASSLRGLNTEAFF. The CDR3 DNA follows: TGTGCCAGCAGCTTAAGGGGGCTGAACACTGAAGCTTTCTTT.